Listed here is a single TCR beta chain. This clone has just one count. Its antigen has not been determined. No clone much larger than this one lies a single base away; base qualities are absent. This sample was taken from a study of cytomegalovirus exposure and HLA in healthy donors (TCRdb year 2017). Broadly, across the study: In an earlier analysis of about 560 of the donors, under 300 Gb of sequence data and 90 million to 130 million unique TCR beta sequences from 150 million to 200 million T cells were reported. HLA typing included class I and class II loci at four-digit resolution. All discovery cohort repertoires had been generated on a single sequencing platform. Rather than drawing on any new phenotypic data, the later analysis identified candidate immune exposures from TCR beta sequences and the way those sequences occurred across donors. Besides the first cohort of hundreds of subjects, a separate validation cohort made up of roughly 120 different subjects was used. Genome-wide SNP genotypes for about three fifths of the roughly 670 donors were used in a later genetic analysis, which treated that subset as a discovery cohort. Donor age, sex, ethnicity and CMV serostatus were compiled alongside the repertoire data. To decide whether each TCR beta V gene segment behaved as functional or pseudogenic, an earlier analysis of fewer than 750 of the donors relied on high-throughput TCR beta sequencing. Four to six DR-DQ haplotypes were handled as single units for association and clustering, since linkage in the cohort was strong. To study patterns of TCR occurrence, a later analysis re-analyzed previously published TCR beta repertoires from 666 donors and added high-resolution HLA genotyping. Roughly 300 gigabases of sequencing data and around 87 million unique TCR sequences were included in an early release covering roughly 600 HLA-typed donors. On average, roughly 250,000 unique TCR beta nucleotide sequences were sequenced per donor among some 430 genotyped donors of the cohort, with 15% to 20% of those sequences being non-productive. The study was designed to test whether signatures of past pathogen exposure could be identified by cataloging public T cell receptors. The number of typed donors differed by locus: about 620-640 for A, B, C, DRB1 and DQB1; some 500 for DQA1; roughly 600 for DPA1; and around 490 for DPB1. Of the 398 genotyped donors, approximately 80% fell in the genetic ancestry cluster associated with self-reported Caucasian donors. High-throughput TCR immunosequencing, statistical association of individual TCRs with disease status, and machine learning were combined to predict cytomegalovirus infection status. The study used immunosequencing to profile the T cell repertoires of under 700 subjects and linked those repertoires to cytomegalovirus serostatus.

General study outcomes and caveats: In an earlier analysis of approximately 590 of the donors, most TCR beta V segments appeared in productive rearrangements about 90% or about 30% of the time, broadly matching IMGT annotations. Sequencing depth was assumed to be roughly uniform across donors in the presence/absence analyses, though that assumption may not hold. A later analysis found that HLA-associated TCR beta chains were more clonally expanded and had lower generation probabilities than equally common non-associated chains. The classifier was reported to diagnose cytomegalovirus status with high specificity and sensitivity in both the original and validation cohorts. In vitro tests confirmed that a few of the cytomegalovirus-associated TCR beta chains recognize cytomegalovirus antigens. Specific HLA alleles were associated with more than 15,000 TCR beta sequences at a false discovery rate of 0.05 in a later analysis. Across donors, most TCR sequences were observed very rarely, whereas some public TCRs were present in many individuals. A later analysis found that most CMV-associated TCR beta chains appeared HLA-restricted, with HLA associations seemingly driven largely by CMV exposure. An association between a missense DCLRE1C variant and V-gene and J-gene trimming of TCR beta chains was found in a later genetic analysis and replicated in an independent cohort. In a later analysis, TCR association rates were found to vary across HLA loci, with the most associated TCRs seen for DRB1 alleles and the fewest for HLA-C alleles. The 87-base-pair reads could not distinguish some IMGT-functional V segments, including TRBV6-2 and TRBV6-3, so those segments were excluded. A later genetic analysis reported fewer N-insertions in productive TCRs among donors in an Asian-associated ancestry cluster than the roughly 650-donor mean. A cluster of highly shared sequence variants was judged likely to represent a technical artifact of the sequencing pipeline. Linkage disequilibrium might explain the correlated functional status among segregating V segments, but an unknown experimental factor could not be excluded. HLA typing was unavailable for some donors at each locus, so association tests used only the typed subset. Immune exposure information for the cohort was limited to CMV serostatus. A later analysis reported that several top co-occurrence clusters appeared linked to parvovirus B19, influenza, CMV and Epstein-Barr virus. When HLA alleles, especially DR and DQ, strongly co-occurred, TCR associations were difficult to assign to individual alleles. In this cohort, only TCR beta chains were sequenced, and detectable features were limited by the absence of alpha or paired-chain data. The study gave a list of more than 150 TCR beta chains associated with cytomegalovirus. A further reported finding was that TCR beta sequences accurately predicted the HLA-A and HLA-B alleles for most subjects in the first cohort. The authors suggested that the approach could potentially be extended to other disease states and immunological phenotypes. The earlier analysis of nearly 600 of the donors excluded approximately 17 rarely observed V segments, including chromosome 9 orphons, because counts were too low.

In total, approximately 610 healthy bone marrow donors made up the cohort. At the time of sampling, all cohort members were nominally healthy, though unrecorded immune exposures were likely present. The donor was CMV seronegative and was included in the group of hundreds of seronegative cohort members. A peripheral blood sample was provided by each donor, and peripheral blood mononuclear cells were used for TCR beta sequencing. The Qiagen DNeasy Blood Extraction Kit was used to extract genomic DNA from the blood cell samples. CDR1 and CDR2 were assigned from the germline V gene as MGHRA and YSYEKL. From the cysteine through the phenylalanine, the CDR3 covers 13 amino acids. Solely the CDR3 DNA is kept, with 39 bases framed from the first base. V lost 4 bases and J lost 4 bases; the stretch between them is 8 bases long. The library was obtained by the immunoSEQ multiplex PCR assay. The multiplex PCR relied on a mix of 60 forward primers for TCR Vbeta segments and 13 reverse primers for TCR Jbeta segments. The CDR3 region of rearranged TCR beta genes was amplified from genomic DNA with a multiplex PCR assay. Amplified TCR beta libraries were sequenced as 87-base-pair reads on the Illumina HiSeq System. In the original analysis: Across the 670 or so repertoires, a later analysis counted 60 million to 90 million unique TCR beta chains, around 11 million of which were shared by at least two donors. To remove PCR and sequencing errors, raw reads were error-corrected and collapsed into unique sequences using a nearest-neighbor algorithm that merged closely related sequences. Alignment of CDR3 sequences to IMGT reference sequences was used to assign V, D and J gene segments. For a sequence to be retained, a match of at least six nucleotides was required to both a V gene segment and a J gene segment. Rearrangements were called productive when the CDR3 lacked stop codons and stayed in frame with V and J; all others were non-productive. Following IMGT convention, CDR3 was defined as the stretch from the second conserved V-encoded cysteine to the conserved J-encoded phenylalanine. In an earlier analysis of approximately 500 of the donors, sequences lacking an unambiguous match to a single V gene segment were excluded. In an earlier analysis of 587 of the donors, V segments were called functional above 56.7% productive rearrangements and were called segregating when the between-donor standard deviation exceeded 5%. A statistical classification framework was built to diagnose cytomegalovirus status from the catalog of TCR beta chain sequences. In a later analysis, V and J genes were assigned by comparing TCR nucleotide sequences against IMGT/GENE-DB human TR gene sequences. Using the TCRdist pipeline, a later analysis assigned CDR3 sequences along with most-parsimonious VDJ recombination scenarios. In a later analysis, each TCR beta chain was defined by its CDR3 amino acid sequence together with its V-gene family, and reads lacking a unique V-gene family were excluded. To address suspected cross-contamination and a sequencing artifact, a later analysis removed approximately 600 highly shared, low-generation-probability nucleotide sequences. In a later analysis, a clonal expansion index was calculated for each public chain from normalized within-repertoire ranks of inferred template counts. Generation probabilities in a later analysis came from a VDJ recombination model fitted to out-of-frame rearrangements, and those results were checked against IGoR. Hypergeometric tests were used in a later analysis to score TCR-TCR, TCR-HLA and TCR-CMV co-occurrence, with a repertoire-size bias correction applied to the TCR pairs. A later analysis estimated false discovery rates by permuting HLA or CMV assignments 20 times. In a later analysis, co-occurring TCRs were grouped using DBSCAN, with TCRdist sequence similarity added in when clustering inside HLA-allele-positive subsets. For co-occurrence clustering, repertoires with fewer than 30,000 or more than 120,000 public chains were excluded, along with five repertoires with anomalous nucleotide sharing. The table comes from immuneACCESS by way of TCRdb, which keeps in-frame sequences with V and J called. Part of the clones is missing from these tables; in studies checked, under half for an unresolved V gene and the rest for unknown reasons. The D gene and trimming were derived from the DNA, and the V and J assignments and clone size from that table. This sample lists about 140,000 clones; 80% were detected once. The ten largest clones take up around 2.4% of the sample.

The material sequenced was PBMCs. This sequence uses TRBV4-1 and TRBJ1-5, with the identity of the D gene unclear. The origin of this receptor is a man aged 50 to 60 in good health and CMV-seronegative. In nucleotides, the sequence is TGCGCCAGCAGCCGCCCCGGTAATCAGCCCCAGCATTTT. The resulting protein is CASSRPGNQPQHF.